This TCR beta chain was found in a study of cytomegalovirus exposure and HLA in healthy donors. Study-level information: There were about 86 million unique TCRs (from HLA-typed donors) in an early data release. When 300 to 400 donors were genotyped, 80% to 90% of them were found to fall in the Caucasian-associated ancestry cluster.

The PCR ran on 60 Vbeta and 13 Jbeta primers. Here immunoSEQ multiplex PCR was the method, and the copy in TCRdb shows in-frame clones only, minus some. This sample has 150,000 to 200,000 clones, with approximately 70% found just once. V lost 6 bases and J lost 5; bases outside the gene matches: 6. Germline V gene sequence: CDR1 MNHEY, CDR2 SMNVEV (reference sequence). The CDR3 extends over 14 amino acids. The study, taken as a whole, reports: Clonal expansion was found to be greater in HLA-associated TCR beta chains than in equally common others in a later analysis. There were under 200 TCR beta chains listed as cytomegalovirus-associated.

Remarks on this clone: The target antigen is unknown.

The specimen sequenced was PBMCs. The sequence was obtained from a man aged 35 to 55 in good health and CMV-seropositive. J is TRBJ2-1 and V is TRBV27; 8 bases map to TRBD2. The CDR3 is CASRAGGVNNEQFF. The CDR3 DNA reads TGTGCCAGCAGGGCGGGGGGCGTAAACAATGAGCAGTTCTTC.